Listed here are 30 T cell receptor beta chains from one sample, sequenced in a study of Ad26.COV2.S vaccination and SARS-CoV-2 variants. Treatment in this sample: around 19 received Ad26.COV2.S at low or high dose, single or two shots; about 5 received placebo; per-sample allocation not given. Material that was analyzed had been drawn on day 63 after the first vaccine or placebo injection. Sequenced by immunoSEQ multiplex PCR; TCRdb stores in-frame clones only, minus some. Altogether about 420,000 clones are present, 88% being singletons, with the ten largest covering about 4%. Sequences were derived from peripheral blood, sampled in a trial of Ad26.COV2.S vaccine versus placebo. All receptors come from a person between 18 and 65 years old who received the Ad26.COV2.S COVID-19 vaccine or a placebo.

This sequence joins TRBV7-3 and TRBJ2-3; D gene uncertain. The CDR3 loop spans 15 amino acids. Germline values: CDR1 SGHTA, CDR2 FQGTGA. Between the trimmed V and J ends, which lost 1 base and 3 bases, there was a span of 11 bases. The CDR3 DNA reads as TGTGCCAGCAGCTTAATGGGCCAGATTACAGATACGCAGTATTTT. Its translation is CASSLMGQITDTQYF.

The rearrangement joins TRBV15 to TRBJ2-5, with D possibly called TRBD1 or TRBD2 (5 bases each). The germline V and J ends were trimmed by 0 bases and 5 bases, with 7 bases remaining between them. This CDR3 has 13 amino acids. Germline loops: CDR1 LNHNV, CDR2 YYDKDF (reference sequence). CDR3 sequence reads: CATSRDEGETQYF. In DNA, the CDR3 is TGTGCCACCAGCAGAGATGAGGGGGAGACCCAGTACTTC.

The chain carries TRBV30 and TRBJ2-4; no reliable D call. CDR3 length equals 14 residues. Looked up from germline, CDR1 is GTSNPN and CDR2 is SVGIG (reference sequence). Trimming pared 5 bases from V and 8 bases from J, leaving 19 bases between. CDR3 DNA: TGTGCCTGGTCTCCCGGACCGGTTGGTGACATTCAGTACTTC. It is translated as CAWSPGPVGDIQYF.

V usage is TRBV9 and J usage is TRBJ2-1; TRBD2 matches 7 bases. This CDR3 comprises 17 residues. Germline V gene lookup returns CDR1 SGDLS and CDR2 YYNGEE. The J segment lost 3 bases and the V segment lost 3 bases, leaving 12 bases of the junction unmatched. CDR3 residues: CASSDPVGSGVYNEQFF. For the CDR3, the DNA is TGTGCCAGCAGCGACCCCGTCGGCAGCGGGGTCTACAATGAGCAGTTCTTC.

This CDR3 reads CASSQERLAGVYEQYF. The CDR3 bases are TGCGCCAGCAGCCAAGAGAGACTAGCGGGGGTGTACGAGCAGTACTTC. This sequence joins TRBV4-1 and TRBJ2-7, with TRBD2 identical over 12 bases. Germline CDR1 is MGHRA and CDR2 is YSYEKL. The CDR3 covers 16 residues. The ends lost 0 bases at V and 4 bases at J; junction bases unmatched: 4.

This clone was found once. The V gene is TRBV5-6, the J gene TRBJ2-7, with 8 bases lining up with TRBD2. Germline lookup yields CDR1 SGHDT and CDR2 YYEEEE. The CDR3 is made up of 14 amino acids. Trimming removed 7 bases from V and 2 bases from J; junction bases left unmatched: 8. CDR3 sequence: CASAGGRGPYEQYF. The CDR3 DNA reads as TGTGCCAGCGCGGGGGGTAGGGGACCCTACGAGCAGTACTTC. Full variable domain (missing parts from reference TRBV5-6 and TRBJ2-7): DAGVTQSPTHLIKTRGQQVTLRCSPKSGHDTVSWYQQALGQGPQFIFQYYEEEERQRGNFPDRFSGHQFPNYSSELNVNALLLGDSALYLCASAGGRGPYEQYFGPGTRLTVT.

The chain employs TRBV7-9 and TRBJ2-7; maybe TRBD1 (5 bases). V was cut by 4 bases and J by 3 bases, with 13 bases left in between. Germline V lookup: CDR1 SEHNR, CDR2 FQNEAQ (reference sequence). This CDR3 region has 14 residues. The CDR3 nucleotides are TGTGCCAGCAGCTCGTCAACAGGATACTACGAGCAGTACTTC. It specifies CASSSSTGYYEQYF.

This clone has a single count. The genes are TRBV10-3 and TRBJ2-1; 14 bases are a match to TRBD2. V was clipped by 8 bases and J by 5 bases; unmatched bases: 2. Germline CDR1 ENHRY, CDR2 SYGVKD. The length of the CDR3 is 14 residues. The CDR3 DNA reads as TGTGCCATCGGACTAGCGGGGGGCCACAATGAGCAGTTCTTC. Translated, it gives CAIGLAGGHNEQFF.

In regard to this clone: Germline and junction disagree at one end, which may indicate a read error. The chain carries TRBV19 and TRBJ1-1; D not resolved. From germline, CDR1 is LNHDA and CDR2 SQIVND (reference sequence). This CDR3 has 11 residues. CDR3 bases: TGTGCCAGTAGTATAAACAGTGAAGCTTTCTTT. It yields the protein CASSINSEAFF.

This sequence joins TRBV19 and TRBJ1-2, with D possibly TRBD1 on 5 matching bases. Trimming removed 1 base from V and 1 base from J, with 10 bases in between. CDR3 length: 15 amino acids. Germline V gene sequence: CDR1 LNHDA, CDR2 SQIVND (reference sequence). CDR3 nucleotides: TGTGCCAGTAGTATAGGGGGCATCGGTAACTATGGCTACACCTTC. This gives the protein CASSIGGIGNYGYTF.

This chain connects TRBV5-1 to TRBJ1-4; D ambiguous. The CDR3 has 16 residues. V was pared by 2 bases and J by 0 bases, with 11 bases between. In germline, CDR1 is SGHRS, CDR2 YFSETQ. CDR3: CASSLAAAATNEKLFF. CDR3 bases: TGCGCCAGCAGCTTAGCGGCAGCTGCAACTAATGAAAAACTGTTTTTT. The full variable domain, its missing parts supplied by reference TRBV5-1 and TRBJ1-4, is KAGVTQTPRYLIKTRGQQVTLSCSPISGHRSVSWYQQTPGQGLQFLFEYFSETQRNKGNFPGRFSGRQFSNSRSEMNVSTLELGDSALYLCASSLAAAATNEKLFFGSGTQLSVL.

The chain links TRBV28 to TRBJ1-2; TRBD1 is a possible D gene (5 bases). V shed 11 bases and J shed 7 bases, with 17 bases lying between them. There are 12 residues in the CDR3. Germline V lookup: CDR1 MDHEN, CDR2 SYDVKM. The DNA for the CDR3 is TGTGCCTGGGGGAGGGGTGTGGGTGGCTACACCTTC. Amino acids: CAWGRGVGGYTF.

This CDR3 is CASSLGLAGGPKQYF. In DNA, the CDR3 is TGTGCCAGCAGCTTGGGTCTAGCGGGGGGGCCGAAGCAGTATTTT. The chain has TRBV7-2 and TRBJ2-3; 12 bases agree with TRBD2. V lost 3 bases, J lost 11 bases, and 9 bases stayed unmatched. CDR3 size: 15 residues. The germline V gene has CDR1 SGHTA and CDR2 FQGNSA.

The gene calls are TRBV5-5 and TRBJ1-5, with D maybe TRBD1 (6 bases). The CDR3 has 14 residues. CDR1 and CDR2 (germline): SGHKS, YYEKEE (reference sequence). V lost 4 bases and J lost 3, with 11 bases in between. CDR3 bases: TGTGCCAGCAGCAACCGGACAGCCAATCAGCCCCAGCATTTT. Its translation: CASSNRTANQPQHF. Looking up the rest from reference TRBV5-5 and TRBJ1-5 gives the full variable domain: DAGVTQSPTHLIKTRGQQVTLRCSPISGHKSVSWYQQVLGQGPQFIFQYYEKEERGRGNFPDRFSARQFPNYSSELNVNALLLGDSALYLCASSNRTANQPQHFGDGTRLSIL.

CDR3 residues: CASSRLQRGVASTDTQYF. In DNA, the CDR3 is TGTGCCAGCAGCCGCCTCCAGCGGGGGGTCGCTAGCACAGATACGCAGTATTTT. The chain carries TRBV13 and TRBJ2-3, with TRBD2 matching over 9 bases. The CDR3 length is 18 residues. Per germline, CDR1 PRHDT and CDR2 FYEKMQ (reference sequence). Trimming at V came to 5 bases and at J to 0 bases, leaving 12 bases not matched to a gene.

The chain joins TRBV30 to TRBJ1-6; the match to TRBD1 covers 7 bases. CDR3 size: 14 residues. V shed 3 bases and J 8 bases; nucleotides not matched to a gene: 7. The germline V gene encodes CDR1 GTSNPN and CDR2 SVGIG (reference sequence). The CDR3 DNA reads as TGTGCCTGGAGGGCAGACAGGGAGGATTCACCCCTCCACTTT. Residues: CAWRADREDSPLHF. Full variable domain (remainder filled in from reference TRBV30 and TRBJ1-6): SQTIHQWPATLVQPVGSPLSLECTVEGTSNPNLYWYRQAAGRGLQLLFYSVGIGQISSEVPQNLSASRPQDRQFILSSKKLLLSDSGFYLCAWRADREDSPLHFGNGTRLTVT.

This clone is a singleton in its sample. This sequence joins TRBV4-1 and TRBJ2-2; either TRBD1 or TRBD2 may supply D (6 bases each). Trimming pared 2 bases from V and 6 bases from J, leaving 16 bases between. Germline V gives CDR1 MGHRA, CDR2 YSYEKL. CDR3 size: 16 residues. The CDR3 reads CASSQQGRSEAGELFF. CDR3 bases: TGCGCCAGCAGCCAACAGGGGAGGTCAGAGGCCGGGGAGCTGTTTTTT.

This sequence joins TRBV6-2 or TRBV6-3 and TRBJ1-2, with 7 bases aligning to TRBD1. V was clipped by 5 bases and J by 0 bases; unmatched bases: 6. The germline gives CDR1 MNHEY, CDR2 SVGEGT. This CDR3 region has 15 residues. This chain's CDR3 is CASSPPGQPNYGYTF. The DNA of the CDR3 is TGTGCCAGCAGTCCACCGGGACAGCCTAACTATGGCTACACCTTC.

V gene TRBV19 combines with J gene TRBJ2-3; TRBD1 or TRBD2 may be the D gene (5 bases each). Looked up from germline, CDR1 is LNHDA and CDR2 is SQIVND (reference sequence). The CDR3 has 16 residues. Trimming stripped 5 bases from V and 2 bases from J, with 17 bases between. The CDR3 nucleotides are TGTGCCAGTAGTGCTTTAAGGGACGGACACACAGATACGCAGTATTTT. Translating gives CASSALRDGHTDTQYF.

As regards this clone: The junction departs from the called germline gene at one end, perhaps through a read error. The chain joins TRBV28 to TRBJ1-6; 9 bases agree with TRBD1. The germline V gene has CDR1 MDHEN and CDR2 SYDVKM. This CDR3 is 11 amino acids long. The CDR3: CASSFRDRAVF. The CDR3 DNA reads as TGTGCCAGCAGCTTCCGGGACAGGGCCGTTTTT. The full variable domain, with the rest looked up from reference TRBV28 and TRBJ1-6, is DVKVTQSSRYLVKRTGEKVFLECVQDMDHENMFWYRQDPGLGLRLIYFSYDVKMKEKGDIPEGYSVSREKKERFSLILESASTNQTSMYLCASSFRDRAVFGNGTRLTVT.

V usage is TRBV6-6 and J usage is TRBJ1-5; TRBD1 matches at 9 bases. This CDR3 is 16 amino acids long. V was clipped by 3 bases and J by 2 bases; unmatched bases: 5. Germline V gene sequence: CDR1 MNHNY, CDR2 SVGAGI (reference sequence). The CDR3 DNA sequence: TGTGCCAGCAGTTATTGGGGACAGGGAGGCAATCAGCCCCAGCATTTT. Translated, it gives CASSYWGQGGNQPQHF.

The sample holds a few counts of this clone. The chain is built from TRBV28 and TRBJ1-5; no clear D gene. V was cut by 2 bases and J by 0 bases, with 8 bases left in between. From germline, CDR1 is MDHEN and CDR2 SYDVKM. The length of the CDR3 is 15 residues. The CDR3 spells CASSLSQNSNQPQHF. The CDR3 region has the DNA TGTGCCAGCAGTTTAAGTCAGAATAGCAATCAGCCCCAGCATTTT.

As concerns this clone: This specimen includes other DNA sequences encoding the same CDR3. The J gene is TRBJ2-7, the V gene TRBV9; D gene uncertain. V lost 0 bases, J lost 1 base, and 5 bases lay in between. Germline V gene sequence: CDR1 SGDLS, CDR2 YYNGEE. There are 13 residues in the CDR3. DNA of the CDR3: TGTGCCAGCAGCGTAGGCCCTTCCTACGAGCAGTACTTC. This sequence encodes CASSVGPSYEQYF.

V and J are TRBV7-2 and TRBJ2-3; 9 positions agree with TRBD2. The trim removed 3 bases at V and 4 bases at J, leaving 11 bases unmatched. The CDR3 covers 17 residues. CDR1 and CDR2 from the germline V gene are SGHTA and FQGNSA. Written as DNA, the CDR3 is TGTGCCAGCAGCTTTATAGCGGGGGCCGGGGTCCCAGATACGCAGTATTTT. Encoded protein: CASSFIAGAGVPDTQYF.

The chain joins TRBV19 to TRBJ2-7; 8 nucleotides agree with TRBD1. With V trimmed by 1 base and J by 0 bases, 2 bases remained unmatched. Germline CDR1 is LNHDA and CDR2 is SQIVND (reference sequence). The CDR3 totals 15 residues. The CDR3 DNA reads TGTGCCAGTAGTATAGGACAGGGGTTCTCCTACGAGCAGTACTTC. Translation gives CASSIGQGFSYEQYF.

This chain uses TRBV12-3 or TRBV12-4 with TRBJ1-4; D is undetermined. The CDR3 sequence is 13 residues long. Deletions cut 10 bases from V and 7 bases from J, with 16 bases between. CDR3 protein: CATFAGPGEKLFF. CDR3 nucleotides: TGTGCCACCTTCGCAGGCCCCGGTGAAAAACTGTTTTTT.

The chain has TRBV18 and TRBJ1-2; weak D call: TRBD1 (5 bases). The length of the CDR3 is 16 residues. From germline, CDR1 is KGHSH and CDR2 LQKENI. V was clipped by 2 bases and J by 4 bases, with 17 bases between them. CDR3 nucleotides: TGTGCCAGCTCACCAGATTCAGGGACGGTCGGCTATGGCTACACCTTC. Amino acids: CASSPDSGTVGYGYTF.

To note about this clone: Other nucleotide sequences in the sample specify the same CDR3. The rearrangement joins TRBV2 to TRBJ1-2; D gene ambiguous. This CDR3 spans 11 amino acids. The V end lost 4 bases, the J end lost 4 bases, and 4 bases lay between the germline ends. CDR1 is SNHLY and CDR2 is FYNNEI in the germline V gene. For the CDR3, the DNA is TGTGCCAGCAGTGTCATCTATGGCTACACCTTC. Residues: CASSVIYGYTF.

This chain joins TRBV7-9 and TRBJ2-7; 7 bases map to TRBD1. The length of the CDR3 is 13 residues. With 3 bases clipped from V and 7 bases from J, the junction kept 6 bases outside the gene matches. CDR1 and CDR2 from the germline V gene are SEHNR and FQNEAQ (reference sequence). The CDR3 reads CASSFFQTGEQYF. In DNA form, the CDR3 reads TGTGCCAGCAGCTTTTTCCAGACAGGGGAGCAGTACTTC.

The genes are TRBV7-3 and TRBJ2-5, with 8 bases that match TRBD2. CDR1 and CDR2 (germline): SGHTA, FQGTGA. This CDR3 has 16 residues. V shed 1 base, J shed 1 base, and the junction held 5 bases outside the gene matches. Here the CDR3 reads CASSLIGSGAQETQYF. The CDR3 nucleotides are TGTGCCAGCAGCTTAATCGGTAGCGGGGCCCAAGAGACCCAGTACTTC.